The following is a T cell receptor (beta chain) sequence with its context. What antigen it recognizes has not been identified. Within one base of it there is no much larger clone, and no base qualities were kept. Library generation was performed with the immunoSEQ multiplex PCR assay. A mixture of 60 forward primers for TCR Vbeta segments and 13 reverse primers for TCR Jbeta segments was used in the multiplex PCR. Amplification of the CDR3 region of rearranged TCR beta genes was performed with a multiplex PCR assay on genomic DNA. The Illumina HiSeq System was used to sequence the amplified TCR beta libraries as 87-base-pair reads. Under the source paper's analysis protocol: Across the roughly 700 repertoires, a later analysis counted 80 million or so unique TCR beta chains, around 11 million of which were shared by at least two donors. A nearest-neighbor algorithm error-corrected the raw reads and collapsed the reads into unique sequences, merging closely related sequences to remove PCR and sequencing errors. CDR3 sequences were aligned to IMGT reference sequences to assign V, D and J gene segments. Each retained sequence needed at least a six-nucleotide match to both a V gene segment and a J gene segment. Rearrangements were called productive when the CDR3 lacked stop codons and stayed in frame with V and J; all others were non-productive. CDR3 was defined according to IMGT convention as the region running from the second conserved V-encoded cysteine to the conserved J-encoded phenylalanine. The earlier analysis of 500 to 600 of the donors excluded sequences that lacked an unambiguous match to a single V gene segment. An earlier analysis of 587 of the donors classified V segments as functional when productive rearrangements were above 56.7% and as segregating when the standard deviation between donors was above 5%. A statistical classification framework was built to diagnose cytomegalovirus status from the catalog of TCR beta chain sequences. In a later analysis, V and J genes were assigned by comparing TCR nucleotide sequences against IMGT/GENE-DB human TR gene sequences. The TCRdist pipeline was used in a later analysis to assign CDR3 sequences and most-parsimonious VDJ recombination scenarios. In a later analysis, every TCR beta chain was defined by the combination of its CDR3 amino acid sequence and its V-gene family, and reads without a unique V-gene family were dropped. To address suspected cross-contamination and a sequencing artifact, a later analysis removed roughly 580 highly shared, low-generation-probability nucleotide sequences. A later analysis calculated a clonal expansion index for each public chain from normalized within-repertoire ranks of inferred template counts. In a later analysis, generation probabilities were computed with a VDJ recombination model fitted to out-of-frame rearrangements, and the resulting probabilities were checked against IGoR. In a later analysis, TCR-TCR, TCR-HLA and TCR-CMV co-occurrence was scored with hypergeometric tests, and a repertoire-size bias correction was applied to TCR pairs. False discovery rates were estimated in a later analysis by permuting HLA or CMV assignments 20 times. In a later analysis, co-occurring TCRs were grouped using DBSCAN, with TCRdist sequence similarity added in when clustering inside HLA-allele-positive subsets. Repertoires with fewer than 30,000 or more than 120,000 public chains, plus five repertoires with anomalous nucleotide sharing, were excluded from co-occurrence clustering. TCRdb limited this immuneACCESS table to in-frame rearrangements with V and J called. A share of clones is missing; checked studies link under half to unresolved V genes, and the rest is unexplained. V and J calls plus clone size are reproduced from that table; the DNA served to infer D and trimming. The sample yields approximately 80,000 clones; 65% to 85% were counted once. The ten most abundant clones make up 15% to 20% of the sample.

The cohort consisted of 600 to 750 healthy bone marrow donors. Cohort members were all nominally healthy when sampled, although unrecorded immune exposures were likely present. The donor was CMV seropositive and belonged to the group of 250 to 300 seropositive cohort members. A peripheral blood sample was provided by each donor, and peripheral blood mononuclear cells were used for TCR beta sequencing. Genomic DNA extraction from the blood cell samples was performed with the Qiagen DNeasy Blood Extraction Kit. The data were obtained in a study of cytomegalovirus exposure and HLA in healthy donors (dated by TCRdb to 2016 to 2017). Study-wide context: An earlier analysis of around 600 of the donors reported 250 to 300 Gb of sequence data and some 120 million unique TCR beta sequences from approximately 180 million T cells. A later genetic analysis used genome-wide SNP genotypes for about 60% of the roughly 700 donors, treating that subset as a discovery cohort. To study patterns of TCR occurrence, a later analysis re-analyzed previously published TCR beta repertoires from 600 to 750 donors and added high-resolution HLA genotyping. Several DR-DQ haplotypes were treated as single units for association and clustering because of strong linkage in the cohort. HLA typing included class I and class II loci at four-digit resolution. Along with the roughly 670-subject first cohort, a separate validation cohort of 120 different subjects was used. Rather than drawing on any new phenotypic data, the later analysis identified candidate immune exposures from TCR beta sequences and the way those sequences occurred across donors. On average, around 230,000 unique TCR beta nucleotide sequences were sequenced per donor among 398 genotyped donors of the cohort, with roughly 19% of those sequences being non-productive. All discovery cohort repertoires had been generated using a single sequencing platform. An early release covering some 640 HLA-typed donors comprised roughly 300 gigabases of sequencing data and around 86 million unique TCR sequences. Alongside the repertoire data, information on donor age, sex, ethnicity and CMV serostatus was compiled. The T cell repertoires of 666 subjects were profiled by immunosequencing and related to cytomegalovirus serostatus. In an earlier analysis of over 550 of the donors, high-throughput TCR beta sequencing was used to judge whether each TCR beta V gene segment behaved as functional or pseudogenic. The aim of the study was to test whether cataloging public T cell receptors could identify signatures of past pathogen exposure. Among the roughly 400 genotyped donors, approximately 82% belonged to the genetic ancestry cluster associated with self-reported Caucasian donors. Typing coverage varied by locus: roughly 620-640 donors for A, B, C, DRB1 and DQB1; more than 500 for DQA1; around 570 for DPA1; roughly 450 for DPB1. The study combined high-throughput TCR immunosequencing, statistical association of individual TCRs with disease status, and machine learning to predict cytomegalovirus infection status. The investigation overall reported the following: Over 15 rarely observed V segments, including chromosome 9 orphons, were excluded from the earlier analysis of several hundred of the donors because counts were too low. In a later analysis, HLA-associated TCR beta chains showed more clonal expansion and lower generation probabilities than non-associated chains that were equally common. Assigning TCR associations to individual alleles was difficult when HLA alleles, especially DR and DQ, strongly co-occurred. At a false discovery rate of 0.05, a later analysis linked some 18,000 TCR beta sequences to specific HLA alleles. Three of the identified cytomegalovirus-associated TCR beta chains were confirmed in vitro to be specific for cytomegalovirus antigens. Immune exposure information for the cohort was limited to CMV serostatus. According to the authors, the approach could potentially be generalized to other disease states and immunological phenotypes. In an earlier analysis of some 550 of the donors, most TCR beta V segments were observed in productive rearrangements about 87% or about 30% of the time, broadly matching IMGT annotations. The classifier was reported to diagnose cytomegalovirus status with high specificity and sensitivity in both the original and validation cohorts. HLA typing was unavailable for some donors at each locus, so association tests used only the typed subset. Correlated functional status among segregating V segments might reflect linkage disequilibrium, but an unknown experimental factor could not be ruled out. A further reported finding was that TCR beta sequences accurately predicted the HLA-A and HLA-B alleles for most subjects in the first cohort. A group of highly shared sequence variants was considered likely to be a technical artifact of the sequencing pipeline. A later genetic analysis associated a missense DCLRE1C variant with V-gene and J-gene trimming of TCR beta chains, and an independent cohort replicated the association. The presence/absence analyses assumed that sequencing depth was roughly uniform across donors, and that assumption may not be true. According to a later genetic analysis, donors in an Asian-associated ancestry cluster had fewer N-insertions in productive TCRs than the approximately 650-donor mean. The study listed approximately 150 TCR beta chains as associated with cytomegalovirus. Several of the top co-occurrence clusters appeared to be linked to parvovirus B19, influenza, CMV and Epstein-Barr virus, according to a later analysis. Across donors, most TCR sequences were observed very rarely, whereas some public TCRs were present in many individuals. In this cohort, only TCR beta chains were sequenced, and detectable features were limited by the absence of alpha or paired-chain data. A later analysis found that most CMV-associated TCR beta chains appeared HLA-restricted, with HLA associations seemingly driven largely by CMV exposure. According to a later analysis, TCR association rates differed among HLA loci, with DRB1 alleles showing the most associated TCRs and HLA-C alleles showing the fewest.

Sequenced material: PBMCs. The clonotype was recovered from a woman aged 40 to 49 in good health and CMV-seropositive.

The CDR3 has the sequence CASSYSARGRVEQYF. The nucleotide sequence is given as TGTGCCAGCAGTTACTCAGCCAGGGGGCGCGTCGAGCAGTACTTC. Recombination joined TRBV6-5 with TRBJ2-7, and 8 junction bases match TRBD1. Measured from the cysteine to the phenylalanine, the CDR3 is 15 residues long. The only DNA kept is the CDR3, 45 bases in frame from the first base. V and J are trimmed by 0 bases and 6 bases, and the gene matches miss 7 bases of the junction. Sequences MNHEY (CDR1) and SVGAGI (CDR2) are obtained from the germline V gene.